These 10 T cell receptor beta chains share one sample of origin, sequenced in a study of blood T cell repertoires in COVID-19. Produced via immunoSEQ multiplex PCR; TCRdb's table is partial and in-frame only. The sample lists about 220,000 clones, roughly 89% seen once, with about 6.6% in the top ten. The sample comprised PBMCs or T cells enriched from blood (not recorded which). The receptor set was obtained from a woman aged 40-49 years who had recovered from COVID-19.

The chain has TRBV5-5 and TRBJ2-1; 8 bases agree with TRBD2. V lost 5 bases and J lost 3; bases outside the gene matches: 10. Looked up from germline, CDR1 is SGHKS and CDR2 is YYEKEE (reference sequence). The CDR3 has 16 residues. The CDR3 DNA reads TGTGCCAGCAGATTACGGGAGCGGGAGTACTACAATGAGCAGTTCTTC. This codes for CASRLREREYYNEQFF.

This clone was recorded only once. The chain employs TRBV6-5 and TRBJ1-1; 7 nucleotides match TRBD1. Germline trimming cut 4 bases from V and 5 bases from J; bases unmatched to any gene: 10. The CDR3 runs 15 residues. Germline V gene sequence: CDR1 MNHEY, CDR2 SVGAGI. The CDR3 protein is CASSSPSGGRTEAFF. CDR3 DNA sequence: TGTGCCAGCAGTTCCCCTTCAGGGGGAAGGACTGAAGCTTTCTTT.

The V call is TRBV11-2, the J call TRBJ2-6; 8 bases are shared with TRBD1. Germline CDR1 and CDR2: SGHAT and FQNNGV. V lost 5 bases and J lost 2; bases outside the gene matches: 11. There are 18 residues in the CDR3. DNA for the CDR3: TGTGCCAGCAGCGAACGGACAGGGAGAGGTCCTGGGGCCAACGTCCTGACTTTC. It specifies CASSERTGRGPGANVLTF.

The rearrangement uses TRBV5-6 and TRBJ2-5; 10 bases are shared with TRBD2. CDR3 length: 16 amino acids. Germline-derived CDR1 and CDR2 are SGHDT and YYEEEE. With V trimmed by 4 bases and J by 2 bases, 8 bases remained unmatched. The DNA of the CDR3 is TGTGCCAGCAGCGAAAGCGGGAGGGCCCAACAAGAGACCCAGTACTTC. Amino acid sequence: CASSESGRAQQETQYF.

The chain joins TRBV5-1 to TRBJ1-5; a possible D gene is TRBD1 (5 bases). The CDR3 loop spans 15 amino acids. Germline lookup yields CDR1 SGHRS and CDR2 YFSETQ. Trimming stripped 0 bases from V and 1 base from J, with 8 bases between. The CDR3 sequence: CASSLAGWSNQPQHF. DNA of the CDR3: TGCGCCAGCAGCTTGGCAGGGTGGAGCAATCAGCCCCAGCATTTT.

The V and J genes are TRBV12-5 and TRBJ2-3, with D maybe TRBD2 (7 bases). The V end was cut by 0 bases, the J end by 3 bases, with 19 bases between. CDR1 and CDR2 (germline): LGHNT, FRNRAP. The CDR3 is 18 amino acids. This CDR3 reads CASGLVHRGGGPTDTQYF. Written as DNA, the CDR3 is TGTGCTAGTGGTTTGGTACACCGAGGGGGAGGGCCGACAGATACGCAGTATTTT.

The J gene is TRBJ2-1, the V gene TRBV19; 14 bases agree with TRBD2. CDR1 is LNHDA and CDR2 is SQIVND in the germline V gene (reference sequence). V shed 5 bases and J 7 bases; nucleotides not matched to a gene: 4. This CDR3 has 15 amino acids. CDR3 sequence reads: CASSSRLAGGNEQFF. The CDR3, as DNA: TGTGCCAGTAGTTCCCGACTAGCGGGAGGGAATGAGCAGTTCTTC.

CDR3 amino acids: CATSVPGRETQYF. The CDR3 DNA is TGTGCCACCAGTGTACCAGGGCGAGAGACCCAGTACTTC. The chain links TRBV24-1 to TRBJ2-5, with D tentatively TRBD1 (5 bases). Germline CDR1 reads KGHDR; CDR2 reads SFDVKD. Trimming took off 5 bases at V and 4 bases at J, with 10 bases between the two ends. This CDR3 has 13 residues.

This chain uses TRBV7-6 with TRBJ2-7; TRBD2 matches at 9 bases. The CDR3 is 15 residues long. V shed 0 bases, J shed 7 bases, and the junction held 7 bases outside the gene matches. The germline gives CDR1 SGHVS, CDR2 FNYEAQ. The CDR3 here is CASSLASGSAEEQYF. For the CDR3, the DNA is TGTGCCAGCAGCTTAGCTAGCGGGAGTGCTGAGGAGCAGTACTTC.

This clone showed up just a few times. V gene TRBV7-9 combines with J gene TRBJ1-1; D ambiguous. The CDR3 extends over 11 amino acids. Trimming shortened V by 6 bases and J by 5 bases, and 7 bases separated the two germline ends. In germline, CDR1 is SEHNR, CDR2 FQNEAQ (reference sequence). Here the CDR3 DNA reads TGTGCCAGCAGTCCCGGGACTGAAGCTTTCTTT. It specifies CASSPGTEAFF.